This T cell receptor beta chain was recorded in a study of blood T cells in healthy people across ages. With a J-beta primer mix and a sample-barcoded 5' primer, a second PCR ran about 7 to 11 cycles. Template switching added a 12-random-nucleotide identifier to every cDNA molecule. TCRdb itself ran the 5' RACE reads through MiXCR, one entry per CDR3 protein. The sample has approximately 1.5 million distinct CDR3 sequences; around 36% are singletons. Findings and limits, study-wide: Considered underestimates were the diversity estimates obtained from one million T cells.

V shed 7 bases and J shed 4 bases, with 23 bases lying between them. Germline CDR1 and CDR2: MNHEY and SMNVEV (reference sequence). The CDR3 loop spans 16 amino acids. A word on this clonotype: Its antigen remains unknown.

The sample comprised blood. The chain combines TRBV27 with TRBJ2-7; TRBD2 is a possible D gene (6 bases). The TCR originated in a woman aged 25-40 years in good health. CDR3 region: CASTRTPGTPGYEQYF. As DNA, the CDR3 is TGTGCCAGCACTAGGACACCCGGGACTCCGGGGTACGAGCAGTACTTC.